This T cell receptor beta chain was sequenced for a study of graft-versus-host responses after intestinal transplantation. The data were produced by immunoSEQ multiplex PCR, yet TCRdb's version contains in-frame clones alone and is incomplete. In the table there are 75,000 to 100,000 clones, 75% to 95% of which are singletons. The material sequenced was PBMCs, taken 453 days after intestinal transplant. The sequence was obtained from a human patient who received an intestinal transplant, so some T cells may come from the graft donor.

The CDR3 reads CASSAGGGSYNEQFF. The CDR3 DNA sequence: TGTGCCAGCAGTGCGGGCGGGGGATCCTACAATGAGCAGTTCTTC. The V gene is TRBV6-5, the J gene TRBJ2-1, with TRBD2 matching over 7 bases. The trim removed 5 bases at V and 1 base at J, leaving 5 bases unmatched. Germline V gene data show CDR1 as MNHEY and CDR2 as SVGAGI. CDR3 length equals 15 residues.